Shown below are 5 T cell receptor beta chains from a single sample sequenced in a study of T cell responses to AZD1222 COVID-19 vaccine. Only in-frame clones appear in the TCRdb table, and some are missing; sequencing was by immunoSEQ multiplex PCR. The top ten hold 3.5% to 5% of the sample, which has around 110,000 clones, roughly 88% seen once. The source was peripheral blood, collected on day 0 of MenACWY control vaccination. The receptors shown here come from an adult in good health.

The rearrangement links TRBV7-3 to TRBJ2-1; possibly TRBD1 for D (6 bases). The germline V gene encodes CDR1 SGHTA and CDR2 FQGTGA. V was shortened by 4 bases and J by 8 bases, with 12 bases between the two germline ends. This CDR3 comprises 13 residues. The CDR3 reads CASSSRPGDEQFF. In nucleotides, the CDR3 is TGTGCCAGCAGCTCCAGACCAGGGGATGAGCAGTTCTTC.

The rearrangement links TRBV15 to TRBJ2-1; the D gene is possibly TRBD2 (5 bases). CDR3 length: 14 amino acids. V lost 0 bases and J lost 4, with 7 bases in between. Germline CDR1 reads LNHNV; CDR2 reads YYDKDF (reference sequence). The CDR3 reads CATSRDRGYNEQFF. The DNA of the CDR3 is TGTGCCACCAGCAGAGATCGCGGGTACAATGAGCAGTTCTTC.

The J gene is TRBJ2-7, the V gene TRBV11-2; D possibly corresponds to TRBD2 (7 bases). Trimming took off 0 bases at V and 5 bases at J, with 14 bases between the two ends. CDR3 length: 15 residues. Germline loops: CDR1 SGHAT, CDR2 FQNNGV. For the CDR3, the DNA is TGTGCCAGCAGCTTAGAAATTGCGGGGGCCCACGAGCAGTACTTC. As protein: CASSLEIAGAHEQYF.

The chain employs TRBV6-1 and TRBJ2-1; possibly TRBD2 for D (7 bases). Germline CDR1 is MNHNS and CDR2 is SASEGT. CDR3 length equals 15 residues. V lost 2 bases and J 0 bases, leaving 8 bases between the germline ends. CDR3 amino acids: CASSERGASYNEQFF. As DNA, the CDR3 is TGTGCCAGCAGTGAACGGGGGGCCTCCTACAATGAGCAGTTCTTC.

The chain couples TRBV7-2 to TRBJ1-1; D might be TRBD1 (6 bases). There are 16 residues in the CDR3. CDR1 and CDR2 (germline): SGHTA, FQGNSA. Trimming took off 5 bases at V and 2 bases at J, with 18 bases between the two ends. In nucleotides, the CDR3 is TGTGCCAGCAGCCATCAAAGGGGGGGTGGTAACACTGAAGCTTTCTTT. It codes for CASSHQRGGGNTEAFF.